This T cell receptor (beta chain) was sequenced during a study of response to subunit inactivated influenza vaccine. This clonotype was detected only once. TCRdb re-analysed the RT-PCR reads in MiXCR, keeping a single row per CDR3 protein. The table lists about 540,000 distinct CDR3 sequences, less than 25% of them singletons. V was pared by 6 bases and J by 0 bases, with 9 bases between. This CDR3 is built from 14 residues. Germline V gene data show CDR1 as MNHEY and CDR2 as SMNVEV (reference sequence). Another study also made use of these data, one on T cells expressing NK-cell markers. This second report adds: The cDNA for TCR beta came from 5'RACE template switching with UMIs.

The TCR originated in a man aged 50 to 60 who received an inactivated influenza vaccine. The sample was CD4+ T cells sorted from PBMCs, taken 11 to 12 days after vaccination. The chain couples TRBV27 to TRBJ1-5, with D perhaps matching TRBD1 (5 bases). The CDR3 DNA follows: TGTGCCAGCAGCAGGGACTTTAGCAATCAGCCCCAGCATTTT. The encoded protein is CASSRDFSNQPQHF.